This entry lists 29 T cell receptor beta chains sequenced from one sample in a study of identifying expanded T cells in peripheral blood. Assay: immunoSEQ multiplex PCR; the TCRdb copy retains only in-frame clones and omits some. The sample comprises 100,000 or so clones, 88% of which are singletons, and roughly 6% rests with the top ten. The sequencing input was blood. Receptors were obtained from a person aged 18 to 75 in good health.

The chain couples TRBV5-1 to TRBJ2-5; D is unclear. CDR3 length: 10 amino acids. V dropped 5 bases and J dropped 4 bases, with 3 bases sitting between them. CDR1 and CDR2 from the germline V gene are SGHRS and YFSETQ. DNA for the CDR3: TGCGCCAGCAGAGGAGAGACCCAGTACTTC. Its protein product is CASRGETQYF.

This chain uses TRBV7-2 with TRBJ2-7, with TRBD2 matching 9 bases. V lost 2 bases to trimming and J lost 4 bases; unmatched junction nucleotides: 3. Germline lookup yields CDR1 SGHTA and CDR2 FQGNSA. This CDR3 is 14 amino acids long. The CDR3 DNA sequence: TGTGCCAGCAGCTTATTAGCGGGAGTTTACGAGCAGTACTTC. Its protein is CASSLLAGVYEQYF.

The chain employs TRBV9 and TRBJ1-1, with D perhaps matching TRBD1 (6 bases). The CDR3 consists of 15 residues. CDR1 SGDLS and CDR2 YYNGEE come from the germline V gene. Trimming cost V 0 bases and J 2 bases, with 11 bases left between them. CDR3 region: CASSVGVGGNTEAFF. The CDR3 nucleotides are TGTGCCAGCAGCGTAGGAGTAGGGGGAAACACTGAAGCTTTCTTT.

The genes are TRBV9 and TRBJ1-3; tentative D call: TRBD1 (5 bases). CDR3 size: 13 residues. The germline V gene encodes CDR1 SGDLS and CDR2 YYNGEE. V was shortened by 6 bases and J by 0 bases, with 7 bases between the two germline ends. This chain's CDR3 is CASNQGSGNTIYF. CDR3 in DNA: TGTGCCAGCAATCAGGGCTCTGGAAACACCATATATTTT.

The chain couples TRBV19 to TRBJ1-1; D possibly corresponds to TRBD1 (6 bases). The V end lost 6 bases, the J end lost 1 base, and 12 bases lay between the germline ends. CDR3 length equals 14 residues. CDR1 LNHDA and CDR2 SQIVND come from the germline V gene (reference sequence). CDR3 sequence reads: CASSQQGANTEAFF. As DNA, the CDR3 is TGTGCCAGTAGCCAACAGGGTGCGAACACTGAAGCTTTCTTT.

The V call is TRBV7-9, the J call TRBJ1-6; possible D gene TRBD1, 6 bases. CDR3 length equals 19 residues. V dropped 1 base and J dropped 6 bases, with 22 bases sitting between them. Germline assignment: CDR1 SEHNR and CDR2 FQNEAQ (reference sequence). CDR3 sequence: CASSLVTRGGFFGNSPLHF. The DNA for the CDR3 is TGTGCCAGCAGCTTAGTTACCAGGGGAGGTTTCTTTGGTAATTCACCCCTCCACTTT.

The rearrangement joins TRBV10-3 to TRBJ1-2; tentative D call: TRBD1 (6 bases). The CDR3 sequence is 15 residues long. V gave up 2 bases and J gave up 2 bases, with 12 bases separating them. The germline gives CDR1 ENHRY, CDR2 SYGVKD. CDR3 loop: CAISEPGQKNYGYTF. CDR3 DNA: TGTGCCATCAGTGAGCCTGGACAGAAAAACTATGGCTACACCTTC.

CDR3: CASSLRTGGEAFF. The CDR3 DNA follows: TGTGCCAGCAGCCTCAGGACAGGGGGCGAAGCTTTCTTT. The V call is TRBV7-9, the J call TRBJ1-1, with 11 bases that match TRBD1. Trimming removed 5 bases from V and 8 bases from J; junction bases left unmatched: 4. The CDR3 is 13 amino acids. Germline CDR1 is SEHNR and CDR2 is FQNEAQ (reference sequence).

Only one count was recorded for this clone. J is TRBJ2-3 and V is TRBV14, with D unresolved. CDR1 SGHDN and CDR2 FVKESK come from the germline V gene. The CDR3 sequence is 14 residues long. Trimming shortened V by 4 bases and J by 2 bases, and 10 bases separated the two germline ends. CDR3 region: CASSLGRHTDTQYF. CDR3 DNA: TGTGCCAGCAGCCTGGGCAGGCACACAGATACGCAGTATTTT.

As DNA, the CDR3 is TGCAGCGTTGGTCCGGCAGGGAGCGATCAGCCCCAGCATTTT. Translated, it gives CSVGPAGSDQPQHF. This sequence joins TRBV29-1 and TRBJ1-5; weak D call: TRBD1 (5 bases). The CDR3 sequence is 14 residues long. Between the trimmed V and J ends, which lost 4 bases and 5 bases, there was a span of 15 bases. Per germline, CDR1 SQVTM and CDR2 ANQGSEA.

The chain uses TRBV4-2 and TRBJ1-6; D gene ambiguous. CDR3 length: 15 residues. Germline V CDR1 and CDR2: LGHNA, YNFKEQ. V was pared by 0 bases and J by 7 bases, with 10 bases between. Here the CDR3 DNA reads TGTGCCAGCAGCCAAGATAACCTTTTAAATTCACCCCTCCACTTT. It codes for CASSQDNLLNSPLHF.

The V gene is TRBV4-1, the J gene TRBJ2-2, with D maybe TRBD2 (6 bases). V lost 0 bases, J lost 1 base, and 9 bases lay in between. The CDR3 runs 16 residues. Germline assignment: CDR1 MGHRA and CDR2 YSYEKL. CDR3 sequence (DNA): TGCGCCAGCAGCCAAGAGATTAGCGGGAACACCGGGGAGCTGTTTTTT. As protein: CASSQEISGNTGELFF.

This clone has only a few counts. CDR3 nucleotides: TGTGCCAGCAGTTACAGGGCGGGGATCAATCAGCCCCAGCATTTT. Protein product: CASSYRAGINQPQHF. V gene TRBV6-5 combines with J gene TRBJ1-5; D remains unclear. This CDR3 region has 15 residues. Germline V gene lookup returns CDR1 MNHEY and CDR2 SVGAGI. Trimming shortened V by 2 bases and J by 3 bases, and 11 bases separated the two germline ends.

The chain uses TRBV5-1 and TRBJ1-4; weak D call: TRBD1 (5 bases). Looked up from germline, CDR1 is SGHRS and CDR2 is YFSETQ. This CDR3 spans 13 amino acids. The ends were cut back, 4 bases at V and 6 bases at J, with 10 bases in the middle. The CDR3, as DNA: TGCGCCAGCAGCCCGGGAGGGGATGAAAAACTGTTTTTT. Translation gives CASSPGGDEKLFF. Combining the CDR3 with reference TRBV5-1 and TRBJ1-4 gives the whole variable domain KAGVTQTPRYLIKTRGQQVTLSCSPISGHRSVSWYQQTPGQGLQFLFEYFSETQRNKGNFPGRFSGRQFSNSRSEMNVSTLELGDSALYLCASSPGGDEKLFFGSGTQLSVL.

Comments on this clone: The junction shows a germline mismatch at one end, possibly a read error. CDR3 nucleotides: TGTGCCAGCAGATTGGACAGGCTGAACACTGAAGCTTTCTTT. Translation: CASRLDRLNTEAFF. The chain combines TRBV5-4 with TRBJ1-1, with 7 bases identical to TRBD1. CDR1 and CDR2 (germline): SGHNT, YYREEE (reference sequence). The CDR3 covers 14 residues.

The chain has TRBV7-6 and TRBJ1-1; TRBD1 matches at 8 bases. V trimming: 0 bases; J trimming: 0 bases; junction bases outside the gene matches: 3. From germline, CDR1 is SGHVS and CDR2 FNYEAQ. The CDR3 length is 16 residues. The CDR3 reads CASSLAGTGVNTEAFF. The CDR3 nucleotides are TGTGCCAGCAGCTTAGCGGGGACAGGAGTGAACACTGAAGCTTTCTTT.

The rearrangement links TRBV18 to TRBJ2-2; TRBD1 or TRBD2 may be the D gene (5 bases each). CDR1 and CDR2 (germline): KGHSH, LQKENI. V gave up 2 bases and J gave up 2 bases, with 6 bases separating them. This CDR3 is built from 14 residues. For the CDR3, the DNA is TGTGCCAGCTCACCAGGGGGAAACACCGGGGAGCTGTTTTTT. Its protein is CASSPGGNTGELFF.

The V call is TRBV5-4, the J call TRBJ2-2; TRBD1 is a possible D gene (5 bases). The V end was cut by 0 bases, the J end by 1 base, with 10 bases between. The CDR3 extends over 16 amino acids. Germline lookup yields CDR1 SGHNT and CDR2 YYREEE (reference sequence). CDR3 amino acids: CASSLGQGRNTGELFF. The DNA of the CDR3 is TGTGCCAGCAGCTTGGGGCAGGGTAGGAACACCGGGGAGCTGTTTTTT.

The CDR3 DNA follows: TGTGCCAGCAGCCAAGAAATTAACTCGAACACTGAAGCTTTCTTT. It specifies CASSQEINSNTEAFF. The rearrangement joins TRBV4-2 to TRBJ1-1; D gene uncertain. V was trimmed by 0 bases and J by 1 base, leaving 9 bases between them. This CDR3 region has 15 residues. The germline V gene encodes CDR1 LGHNA and CDR2 YNFKEQ.

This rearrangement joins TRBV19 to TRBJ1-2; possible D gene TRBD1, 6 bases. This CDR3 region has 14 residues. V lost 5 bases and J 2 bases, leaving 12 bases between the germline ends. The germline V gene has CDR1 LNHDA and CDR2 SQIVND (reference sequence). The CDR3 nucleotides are TGTGCCAGTAGTCCACAGGGCATCAACTATGGCTACACCTTC. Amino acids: CASSPQGINYGYTF.

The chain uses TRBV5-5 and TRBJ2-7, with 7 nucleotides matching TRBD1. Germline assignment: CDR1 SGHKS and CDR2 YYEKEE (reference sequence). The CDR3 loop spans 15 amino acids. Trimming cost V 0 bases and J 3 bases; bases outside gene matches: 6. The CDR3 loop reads CASSLGTGLLYEQYF. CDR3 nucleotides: TGTGCCAGCAGCTTGGGGACAGGCCTACTCTACGAGCAGTACTTC.

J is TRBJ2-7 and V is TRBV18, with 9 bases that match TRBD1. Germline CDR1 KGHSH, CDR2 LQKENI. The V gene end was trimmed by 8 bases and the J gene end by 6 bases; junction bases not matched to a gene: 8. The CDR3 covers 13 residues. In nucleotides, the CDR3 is TGTGCCAGCGGGGGACAGGGACCCCTCGAGCAGTACTTC. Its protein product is CASGGQGPLEQYF.

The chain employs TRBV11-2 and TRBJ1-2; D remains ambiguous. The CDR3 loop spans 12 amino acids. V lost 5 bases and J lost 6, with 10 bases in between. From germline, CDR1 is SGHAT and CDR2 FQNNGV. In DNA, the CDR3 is TGTGCCAGCAGCCCCCCCGGGGATGGCTACACCTTC. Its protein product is CASSPPGDGYTF.

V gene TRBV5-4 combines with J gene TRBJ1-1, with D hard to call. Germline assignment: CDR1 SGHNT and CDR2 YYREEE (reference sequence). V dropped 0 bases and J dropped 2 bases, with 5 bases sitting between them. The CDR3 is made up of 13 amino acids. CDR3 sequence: CASSLDRNTEAFF. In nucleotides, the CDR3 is TGTGCCAGCAGCTTGGACAGAAACACTGAAGCTTTCTTT.

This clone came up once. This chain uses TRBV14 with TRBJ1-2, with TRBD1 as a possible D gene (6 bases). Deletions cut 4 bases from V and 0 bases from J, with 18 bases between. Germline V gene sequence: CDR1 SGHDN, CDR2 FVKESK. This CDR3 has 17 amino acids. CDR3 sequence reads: CASSREGGSVANYGYTF. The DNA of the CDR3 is TGTGCCAGCAGCCGCGAGGGGGGGTCGGTAGCTAACTATGGCTACACCTTC. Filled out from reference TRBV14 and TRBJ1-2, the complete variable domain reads EAGVTQFPSHSVIEKGQTVTLRCDPISGHDNLYWYRRVMGKEIKFLLHFVKESKQDESGMPNNRFLAERTGGTYSTLKVQPAELEDSGVYFCASSREGGSVANYGYTFGSGTRLTVV.

The DNA for the CDR3 is TGTGCCAGCAGCTCGGGACTAGCGGGAGGCGGGGAGCTGTTTTTT. It specifies CASSSGLAGGGELFF. The V gene is TRBV7-9, the J gene TRBJ2-2; 15 bases are a match to TRBD2. Trimming removed 4 bases from V and 7 bases from J; junction bases left unmatched: 1. The germline V gene has CDR1 SEHNR and CDR2 FQNEAQ (reference sequence). The CDR3 extends over 15 amino acids.

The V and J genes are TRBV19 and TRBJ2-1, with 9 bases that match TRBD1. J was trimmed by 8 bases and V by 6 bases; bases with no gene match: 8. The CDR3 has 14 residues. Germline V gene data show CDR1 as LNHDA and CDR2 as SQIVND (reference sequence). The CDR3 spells CASSRDRDRHEQFF. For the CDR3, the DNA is TGTGCCAGTAGCCGGGACAGGGATCGGCATGAGCAGTTCTTC.

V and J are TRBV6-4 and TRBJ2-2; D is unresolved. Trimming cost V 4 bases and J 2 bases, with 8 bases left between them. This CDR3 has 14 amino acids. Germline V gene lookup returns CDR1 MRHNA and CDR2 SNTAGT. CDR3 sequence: CASSAGRNTGELFF. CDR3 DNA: TGTGCCAGCAGTGCCGGACGTAACACCGGGGAGCTGTTTTTT.

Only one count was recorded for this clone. The CDR3 DNA follows: TGTGCCAGTAGTAACGCACTGAACACTGAAGCTTTCTTT. Residues: CASSNALNTEAFF. The J gene is TRBJ1-1, the V gene TRBV19; D remains unclear. V shed 4 bases and J shed 0 bases, with 6 bases lying between them. The CDR3 covers 13 residues. Germline V gives CDR1 LNHDA, CDR2 SQIVND (reference sequence). The variable domain in full, completed from reference TRBV19 and TRBJ1-1, reads DGGITQSPKYLFRKEGQNVTLSCEQNLNHDAMYWYRQDPGQGLRLIYYSQIVNDFQKGDIAEGYSVSREKKESFPLTVTSAQKNPTAFYLCASSNALNTEAFFGQGTRLTVV.